Below, 25 T cell receptor beta chains from the same sample are listed, as sequenced in a study of Japanese encephalitis immunity and Zika vaccine responses. For over 5 days, PBMCs labeled with CFSE were cultured with peptide pools at 1 ug/mL each. Unfixed live CD56-CD19-CD16-CD3+CD4+ CFSE-low cells were sorted as proliferating CD4 T cells. TCRdb itself ran the 5' RACE reads through MiXCR, one entry per CDR3 protein. The sample shows 250 to 300 distinct CDR3 sequences, more than 1.5% of them seen only once. The sample in question was antigen-activated CD4+ T cells from blood, cultured, obtained during a Zika inactivated vaccine study. All receptors come from an adult man who received an inactivated Zika virus vaccine.

J is TRBJ2-1 and V is TRBV5-4, with 9 bases lining up with TRBD2. The length of the CDR3 is 15 residues. Germline CDR1 SGHNT, CDR2 YYREEE (reference sequence). J gave up 6 bases and V 0 bases, and 4 bases lay outside the gene matches. The CDR3 DNA reads TGTGCCAGCAGCTTGGGGCGGGGGGGCCTCAATGAGCAGTTCTTC. It yields the protein CASSLGRGGLNEQFF.

This clonotype is deemed medium-sized. This chain links TRBV3-1 with TRBJ1-2; 7 positions match TRBD1. Losses at the gene ends were 1 base for V and 14 bases for J; bases not matched to a gene: 4. The CDR3 contains 11 residues. From germline, CDR1 is LGHDT and CDR2 YNNKEL (reference sequence). The CDR3 region has the DNA TGTGCCAGCAGCCAAGGGAGGGGGCGTACCTTC. Amino acids: CASSQGRGRTF.

By share of the sample, this clonotype is medium-sized. The chain recombines TRBV18 with TRBJ1-5, with TRBD1 as a possible D gene (6 bases). The CDR3 sequence is 14 residues long. The germline V gene encodes CDR1 KGHSH and CDR2 LQKENI. The V gene lost 4 bases and the J gene lost 5 bases, with 12 bases spanning the gap. CDR3 DNA sequence: TGTGCCAGCTCACGGGAACAGGGAGATCAGCCCCAGCATTTT. Its translation is CASSREQGDQPQHF.

This clonotype is termed hyperexpanded. The chain couples TRBV7-2 to TRBJ1-1; 10 nucleotides agree with TRBD1. This CDR3 spans 15 amino acids. Per the germline V gene, CDR1 is SGHTA and CDR2 is FQGNSA. Trimming at V came to 5 bases and at J to 3 bases, leaving 6 bases not matched to a gene. This CDR3 is CASSKTGGSYTEAFF. The CDR3 bases are TGTGCCAGCAGCAAGACAGGGGGCAGCTACACTGAAGCTTTCTTT.

This clonotype is labeled large. The rearrangement uses TRBV7-2 and TRBJ1-2, with D unresolved. The germline gives CDR1 SGHTA, CDR2 FQGNSA. The V end was cut by 5 bases, the J end by 8 bases, with 21 bases between. This CDR3 comprises 15 residues. The CDR3 sequence is CASSPQRTPSGGYTF. CDR3 coding DNA: TGTGCCAGCAGCCCCCAGAGGACCCCCTCGGGGGGCTACACCTTC. The full variable domain, with the rest looked up from reference TRBV7-2 and TRBJ1-2, is GAGVSQSPSNKVTEKGKDVELRCDPISGHTALYWYRQSLGQGLEFLIYFQGNSAPDKSGLPSDRFSAERTGGSVSTLTIQRTQQEDSAVYLCASSPQRTPSGGYTFGSGTRLTVV.

This clonotype has more than one count but fewer than ten. A read error may explain this, as a much larger clone is one base away. The CDR3 loop is CASSREQGDQPHHF. The CDR3 nucleotides are TGTGCCAGCTCACGGGAACAGGGAGATCAGCCCCATCATTTT. This chain joins TRBV18 and TRBJ1-5, with D possibly matching TRBD1 (6 bases). Looked up from germline, CDR1 is KGHSH and CDR2 is LQKENI. This CDR3 comprises 14 residues.

Relative to its sample, this clonotype is medium-sized. CDR3 amino acids: CASSYSAGRTEAFF. CDR3 DNA: TGTGCCAGCAGTTACTCGGCAGGGCGCACTGAAGCTTTCTTT. This rearrangement joins TRBV6-6 to TRBJ1-1; tentatively, D is TRBD1 (5 bases). V was clipped by 0 bases and J by 4 bases, with 9 bases between them. CDR3 size: 14 residues. Germline V gene sequence: CDR1 MNHNY, CDR2 SVGAGI (reference sequence).

Worth noting for this clonotype: This may be a read error, as it is one base from a much larger clone. The gene calls are TRBV3-1 and TRBJ1-2; TRBD1 matches at 7 bases. The V and J ends lost 1 base and 14 bases, in that order; junction bases with no gene match: 4. This CDR3 has 11 residues. The germline V gene encodes CDR1 LGHDT and CDR2 YNNKEL (reference sequence). The CDR3, as DNA: TGTGCCAGCAGCCAAGGGAGGGGGCATACCTTC. Protein sequence: CASSQGRGHTF. The full variable domain, in which reference TRBV3-1 and TRBJ1-2 provide the parts outside the CDR3, is DTAVSQTPKYLVTQMGNDKSIKCEQNLGHDTMYWYKQDSKKFLKIMFSYNNKELIINETVPNRFSPKSPDKAHLNLHINSLELGDSAVYFCASSQGRGHTFGSGTRLTVV.

By its share, this clonotype is large. The rearrangement joins TRBV18 to TRBJ1-6, with 9 bases identical to TRBD1. CDR1 and CDR2 from the germline V gene are KGHSH and LQKENI. The CDR3 has 14 residues. The trim removed 5 bases at V and 8 bases at J, leaving 4 bases unmatched. The CDR3 here is CASSSTGGDSPLHF. The CDR3 nucleotides are TGTGCCAGCTCAAGTACAGGGGGCGATTCACCCCTCCACTTT.

This clonotype is labeled large. The V and J genes are TRBV7-2 and TRBJ2-7, with D possibly being TRBD1 or TRBD2 (5 bases each). Trimming left V 5 bases short and J 3 bases short, with 17 bases between. Germline assignment: CDR1 SGHTA and CDR2 FQGNSA. The CDR3 has 15 amino acids. The CDR3 DNA reads as TGTGCCAGCAGCAAGAACCCCGGGACGGGCTACGAGCAGTACTTC. Translation gives CASSKNPGTGYEQYF.

By sample fraction, this clonotype is hyperexpanded. The chain recombines TRBV18 with TRBJ1-2, with a possible D match to TRBD1 (5 bases). The length of the CDR3 is 13 residues. Trimming took off 3 bases at V and 6 bases at J, with 11 bases between the two ends. Germline-derived CDR1 and CDR2 are KGHSH and LQKENI. This chain's CDR3 is CASSPGQGHGYTF. The CDR3 nucleotides are TGTGCCAGCTCACCGGGGCAGGGACATGGCTACACCTTC.

This clonotype rates as large. The J gene is TRBJ2-7, the V gene TRBV25-1; D is possibly TRBD1 (5 bases). The CDR3 covers 15 residues. Germline V gene data show CDR1 as MGHDK and CDR2 as SYGVNS. Deletions cut 4 bases from V and 2 bases from J, with 15 bases between. CDR3 in DNA: TGTGCCAGCAGTGCCCGGGCCCCCAGGGCCTACGAGCAGTACTTC. Protein sequence: CASSARAPRAYEQYF.

This clonotype is judged large. The V call is TRBV20-1, the J call TRBJ1-1; D perhaps matches TRBD1 (6 bases). The V gene lost 6 bases and the J gene lost 3 bases, with 14 bases spanning the gap. Germline-derived CDR1 and CDR2 are DFQATT and SNEGSKA (reference sequence). This CDR3 spans 13 amino acids. In DNA form, the CDR3 reads TGCAGTGCGGAAGCCCCAGGGGACACTGAAGCTTTCTTT. Its protein product is CSAEAPGDTEAFF.

This clonotype is labeled large. The CDR3 here is CASRHRSGSNTGELFF. CDR3 nucleotides: TGTGCCAGCAGGCACCGAAGCGGGTCGAACACCGGGGAGCTGTTTTTT. The chain couples TRBV7-8 to TRBJ2-2; a possible D gene is TRBD2 (6 bases). Germline lookup yields CDR1 SGHVS and CDR2 FQNEAQ. This CDR3 has 16 amino acids. The ends were cut back, 6 bases at V and 0 bases at J, with 14 bases in the middle. Full variable domain (rest looked up from reference TRBV7-8 and TRBJ2-2): GAGVSQSPRYKVAKRGQDVALRCDPISGHVSLFWYQQALGQGPEFLTYFQNEAQLDKSGLPSDRFFAERPEGSVSTLKIQRTQQEDSAVYLCASRHRSGSNTGELFFGEGSRLTVL.

This clonotype is large. The chain is built from TRBV3-1 and TRBJ2-3, with 11 bases identical to TRBD2. Looked up from germline, CDR1 is LGHDT and CDR2 is YNNKEL (reference sequence). The length of the CDR3 is 17 residues. V lost 5 bases, J lost 4 bases, and 11 bases stayed unmatched. The CDR3 nucleotides read TGTGCCAGCAGCTCACCGACTAGCGGGGTATCTGCAGATACGCAGTATTTT. Translating it yields CASSSPTSGVSADTQYF.

In this sample, this clonotype is medium-sized. The rearrangement links TRBV3-1 to TRBJ2-5; D is uncertain. The V and J ends lost 0 bases and 2 bases respectively, with 13 bases between them. The V gene's germline CDR1 is LGHDT and CDR2 YNNKEL (reference sequence). The CDR3 covers 16 residues. CDR3 residues: CASSQEAMVGQETQYF. CDR3 DNA sequence: TGTGCCAGCAGCCAAGAGGCGATGGTTGGGCAAGAGACCCAGTACTTC.

By its share, this clonotype is medium-sized. V usage is TRBV19 and J usage is TRBJ1-6; D is undetermined. The CDR3 has 13 residues. V dropped 3 bases and J dropped 7 bases, with 7 bases sitting between them. The germline V gene has CDR1 LNHDA and CDR2 SQIVND (reference sequence). CDR3 nucleotides: TGTGCCAGTAGTATCGGAGGAAATTCACCCCTCCACTTT. Translated, it gives CASSIGGNSPLHF.

Within the sample, this clonotype is hyperexpanded (1% or more). The rearrangement uses TRBV11-2 and TRBJ1-6; unclear D gene. The CDR3 has 15 amino acids. Trimming took 6 bases from V and 4 from J, leaving 13 bases between them. Germline CDR1 SGHAT, CDR2 FQNNGV. The CDR3 loop is CASRTGPEYNSPLHF. CDR3 sequence (DNA): TGTGCCAGCAGAACCGGGCCCGAATATAATTCACCCCTCCACTTT.

This clonotype is large by share. The chain recombines TRBV12-3 or TRBV12-4 with TRBJ1-2, with 9 bases identical to TRBD1. The CDR3 is 14 amino acids. V trimming: 5 bases; J trimming: 7 bases; junction bases outside the gene matches: 8. CDR3 sequence reads: CASSKGTGWSGYTF. Written as DNA, the CDR3 is TGTGCCAGCAGTAAGGGGACAGGGTGGAGTGGCTACACCTTC.

This clonotype ranks as large. The chain links TRBV6-2 or TRBV6-3 to TRBJ1-1; D is possibly TRBD1 (6 bases). The CDR3 is made up of 12 amino acids. In germline, CDR1 is MNHEY, CDR2 SVGEGT. V was cut by 2 bases and J by 7 bases, with 8 bases left in between. CDR3 in amino acids: CASSYGGLEAFF. CDR3 in DNA: TGTGCCAGCAGTTACGGGGGGCTTGAAGCTTTCTTT.

This clonotype is classed as medium-sized. The rearrangement uses TRBV5-6 and TRBJ2-7, with D perhaps matching TRBD2 (6 bases). Deletions cut 0 bases from V and 2 bases from J, with 12 bases between. In germline, CDR1 is SGHDT, CDR2 YYEEEE. This CDR3 has 15 residues. CDR3 protein: CASSLVEGNAYEQYF. The CDR3 DNA sequence: TGTGCCAGCAGCTTGGTGGAGGGGAATGCCTACGAGCAGTACTTC. The full variable domain, in which reference TRBV5-6 and TRBJ2-7 provide the parts outside the CDR3, is DAGVTQSPTHLIKTRGQQVTLRCSPKSGHDTVSWYQQALGQGPQFIFQYYEEEERQRGNFPDRFSGHQFPNYSSELNVNALLLGDSALYLCASSLVEGNAYEQYFGPGTRLTVT.

Points on this clonotype: This clone may be a read error of a much larger clone one base away. The CDR3 DNA reads as TGTGCCAACAGCCAAGAGGCGATGGTTGGGCAAGAGACCCAGTACTTC. Its translation: CANSQEAMVGQETQYF. The rearrangement uses TRBV3-1 and TRBJ2-5; D gene uncertain. The germline V gene encodes CDR1 LGHDT and CDR2 YNNKEL (reference sequence). This CDR3 has 16 amino acids.

In its sample, this clonotype is large. J is TRBJ2-7 and V is TRBV6-2 or TRBV6-3; the D is unclear. Germline loops: CDR1 MNHEY, CDR2 SVGEGT. The germline V and J ends were trimmed by 2 bases and 6 bases, with 11 bases remaining between them. CDR3 length: 13 residues. CDR3 in DNA: TGTGCCAGCAGTTACATAAGCAAGGGCGAGCAGTACTTC. Protein product: CASSYISKGEQYF.

In its sample, this clonotype is large. The genes are TRBV28 and TRBJ1-5; D is unresolved. In germline, CDR1 is MDHEN, CDR2 SYDVKM. The V end was cut by 6 bases, the J end by 3 bases, with 9 bases between. The CDR3 spans 13 residues. The CDR3 sequence is CASSRGTNQPQHF. The CDR3 nucleotides read TGTGCCAGCAGCCGTGGAACCAATCAGCCCCAGCATTTT. Supplemented by reference TRBV28 and TRBJ1-5, the full variable domain reads DVKVTQSSRYLVKRTGEKVFLECVQDMDHENMFWYRQDPGLGLRLIYFSYDVKMKEKGDIPEGYSVSREKKERFSLILESASTNQTSMYLCASSRGTNQPQHFGDGTRLSIL.

This clonotype was observed a handful of times. The CDR3 bases are TGTGCCTGGGGGAGGGGGGACACAGATACGCAGTATTTT. Translating gives CAWGRGDTDTQYF. The J gene is TRBJ2-3, the V gene TRBV30; D is perhaps TRBD2 (7 bases). The ends were cut back, 5 bases at V and 2 bases at J, with 11 bases in the middle. The CDR3 consists of 13 residues. The germline CDR1 and CDR2 sequences are GTSNPN and SVGIG (reference sequence).